This T cell receptor (beta chain) emerged from a study of blood T cell repertoires in COVID-19. On the study more broadly: From the United States, Italy and Spain came samples of acute and convalescent COVID-19. T cells, B-cell-depleted T cells, or PBMCs supplied cDNA or gDNA.

Per the original methods: Estimation of nucleated cell counts relied on the amplification of reference gene primers. The table came from immunoSEQ multiplex PCR; TCRdb's copy has only in-frame clones and leaves some out. From that table come the V and J calls and clone size; the DNA was used to work out D and trimming. This table holds more than 200,000 clones, approximately 80% found once. CDR1 and CDR2 (germline): LNHDA, SQIVND (reference sequence). The ends were cut back, 1 base at V and 4 bases at J, with 8 bases in the middle. The CDR3 runs 15 residues. The V and J genes are TRBV19 and TRBJ2-6; D ambiguous. Sequencing was performed on peripheral blood. This sequence was found in a woman between 35 and 50 years old who had recovered from COVID-19. CDR3 residues: CASSIGLLGANVLTF. In DNA form, the CDR3 reads TGTGCCAGTAGTATAGGTTTACTCGGGGCCAACGTCCTGACTTTC.